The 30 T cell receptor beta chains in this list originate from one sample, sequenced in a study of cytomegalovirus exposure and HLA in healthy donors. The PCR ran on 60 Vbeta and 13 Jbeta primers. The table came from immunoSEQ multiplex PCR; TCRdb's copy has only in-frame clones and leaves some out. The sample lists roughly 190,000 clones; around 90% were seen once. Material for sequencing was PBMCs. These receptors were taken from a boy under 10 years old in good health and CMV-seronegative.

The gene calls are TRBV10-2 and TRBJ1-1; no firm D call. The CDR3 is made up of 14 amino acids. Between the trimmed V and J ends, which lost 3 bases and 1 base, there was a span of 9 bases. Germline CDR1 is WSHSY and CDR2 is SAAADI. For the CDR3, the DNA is TGCGCCAGCAGTGAATTCAGGCGGAACACTGAAGCTTTCTTT. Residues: CASSEFRRNTEAFF.

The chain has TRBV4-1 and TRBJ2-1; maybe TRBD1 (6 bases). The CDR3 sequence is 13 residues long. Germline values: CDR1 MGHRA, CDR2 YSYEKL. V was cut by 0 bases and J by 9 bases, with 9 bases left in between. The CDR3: CASSQDWGREQFF. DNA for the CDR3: TGCGCCAGCAGCCAAGACTGGGGGCGTGAGCAGTTCTTC.

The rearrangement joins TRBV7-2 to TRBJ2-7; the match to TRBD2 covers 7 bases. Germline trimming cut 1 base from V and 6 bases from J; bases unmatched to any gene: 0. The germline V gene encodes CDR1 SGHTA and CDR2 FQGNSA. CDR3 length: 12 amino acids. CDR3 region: CASSLGGGEQYF. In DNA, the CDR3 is TGTGCCAGCAGCTTAGGGGGGGGCGAGCAGTACTTC.

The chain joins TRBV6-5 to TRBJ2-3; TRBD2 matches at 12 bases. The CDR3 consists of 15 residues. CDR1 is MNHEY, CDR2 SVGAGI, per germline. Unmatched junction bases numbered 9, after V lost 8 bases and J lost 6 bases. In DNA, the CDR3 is TGTGCCAGCGGAGAGACTAGCGGGAGCTGGGATACGCAGTATTTT. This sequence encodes CASGETSGSWDTQYF.

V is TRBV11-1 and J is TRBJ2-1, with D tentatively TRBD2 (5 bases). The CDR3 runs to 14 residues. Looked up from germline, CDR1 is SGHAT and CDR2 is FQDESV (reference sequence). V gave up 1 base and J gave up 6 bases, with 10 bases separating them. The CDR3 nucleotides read TGTGCCAGCAGCTTAGGTCCTAGCTCCAATGAGCAGTTCTTC. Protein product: CASSLGPSSNEQFF.

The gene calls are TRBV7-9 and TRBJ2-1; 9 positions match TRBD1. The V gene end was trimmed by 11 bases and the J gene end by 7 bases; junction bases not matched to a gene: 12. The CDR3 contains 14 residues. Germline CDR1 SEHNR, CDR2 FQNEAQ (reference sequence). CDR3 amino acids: CAGTGTVGVNEQFF. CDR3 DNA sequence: TGTGCCGGGACAGGGACGGTGGGTGTAAATGAGCAGTTCTTC.

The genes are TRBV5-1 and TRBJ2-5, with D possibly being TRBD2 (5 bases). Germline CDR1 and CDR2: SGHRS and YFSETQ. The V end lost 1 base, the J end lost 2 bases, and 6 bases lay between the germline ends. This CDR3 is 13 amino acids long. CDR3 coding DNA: TGCGCCAGCAGCTTGTCGGGGCAAGAGACCCAGTACTTC. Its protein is CASSLSGQETQYF.

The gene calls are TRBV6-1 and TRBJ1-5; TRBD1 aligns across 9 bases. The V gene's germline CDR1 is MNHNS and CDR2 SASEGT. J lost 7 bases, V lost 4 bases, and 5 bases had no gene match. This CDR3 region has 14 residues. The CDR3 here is CASSGQGGEQPQHF. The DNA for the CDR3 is TGTGCCAGCAGTGGACAGGGGGGGGAGCAGCCCCAGCATTTT.

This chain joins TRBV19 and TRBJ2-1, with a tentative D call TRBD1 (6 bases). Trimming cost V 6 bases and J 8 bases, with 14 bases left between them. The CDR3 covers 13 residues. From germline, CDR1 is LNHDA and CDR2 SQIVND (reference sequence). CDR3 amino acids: CASRVRGLDEQFF. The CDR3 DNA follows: TGTGCCAGTAGAGTCAGGGGTCTCGATGAGCAGTTCTTC.

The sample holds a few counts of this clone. The CDR3 DNA reads TGTGCCAGCAGTGGGACTAGCGGGAGGGACGAGCAGTACTTC. The encoded protein is CASSGTSGRDEQYF. The chain combines TRBV6-1 with TRBJ2-7; TRBD2 aligns across 15 bases. CDR3 length: 14 amino acids. Germline V CDR1 and CDR2: MNHNS, SASEGT. The trim removed 4 bases at V and 5 bases at J, leaving 0 bases unmatched.

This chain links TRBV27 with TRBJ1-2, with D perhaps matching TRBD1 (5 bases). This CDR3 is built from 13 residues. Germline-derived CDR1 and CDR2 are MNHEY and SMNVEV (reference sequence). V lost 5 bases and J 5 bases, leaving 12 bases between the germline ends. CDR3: CASSIGDSYGYTF. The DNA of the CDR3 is TGTGCCAGCAGTATAGGGGATTCTTATGGCTACACCTTC.

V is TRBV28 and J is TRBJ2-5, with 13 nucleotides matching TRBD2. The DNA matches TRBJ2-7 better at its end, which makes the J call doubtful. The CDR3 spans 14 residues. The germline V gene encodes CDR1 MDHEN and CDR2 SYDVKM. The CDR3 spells CASSPRLAGGEQYF. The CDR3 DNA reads TGTGCCAGCAGTCCTCGACTAGCGGGGGGCGAGCAGTACTTC.

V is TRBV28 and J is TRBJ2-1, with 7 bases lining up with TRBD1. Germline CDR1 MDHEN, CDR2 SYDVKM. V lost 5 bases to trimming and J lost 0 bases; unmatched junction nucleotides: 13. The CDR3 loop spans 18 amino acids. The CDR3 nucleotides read TGTGCCAGCAGTACACCCCGAATCAGGGGGTTCTCCTACAATGAGCAGTTCTTC. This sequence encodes CASSTPRIRGFSYNEQFF. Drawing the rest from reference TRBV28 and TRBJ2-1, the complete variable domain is DVKVTQSSRYLVKRTGEKVFLECVQDMDHENMFWYRQDPGLGLRLIYFSYDVKMKEKGDIPEGYSVSREKKERFSLILESASTNQTSMYLCASSTPRIRGFSYNEQFFGPGTRLTVL.

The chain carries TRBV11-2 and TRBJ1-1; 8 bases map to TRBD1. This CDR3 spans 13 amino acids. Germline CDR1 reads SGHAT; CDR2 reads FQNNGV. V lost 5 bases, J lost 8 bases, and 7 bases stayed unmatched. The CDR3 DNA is TGTGCCAGCAGCACAAGGGACAGGACCGAAGCTTTCTTT. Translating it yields CASSTRDRTEAFF.

DNA of the CDR3: TGTGCCGGCGCCCGAAGGGGCTTCGGGGGGGAGACCCAGTACTTC. Translation gives CAGARRGFGGETQYF. The rearrangement links TRBV28 to TRBJ2-5, with 7 bases aligning to TRBD2. This CDR3 region has 15 residues. V trimming: 11 bases; J trimming: 5 bases; junction bases outside the gene matches: 17. From germline, CDR1 is MDHEN and CDR2 SYDVKM.

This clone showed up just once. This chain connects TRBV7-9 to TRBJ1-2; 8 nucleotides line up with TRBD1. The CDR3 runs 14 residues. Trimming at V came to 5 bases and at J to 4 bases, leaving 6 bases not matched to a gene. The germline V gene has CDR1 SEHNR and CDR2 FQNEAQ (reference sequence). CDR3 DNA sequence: TGTGCCAGCAGCACCGGGGGACAGGTCTATGGCTACACCTTC. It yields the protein CASSTGGQVYGYTF.

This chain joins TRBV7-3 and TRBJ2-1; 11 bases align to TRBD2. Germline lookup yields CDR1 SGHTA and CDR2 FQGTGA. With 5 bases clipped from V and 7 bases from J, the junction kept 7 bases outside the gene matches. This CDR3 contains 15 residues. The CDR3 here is CASSMTSGMVNEQFF. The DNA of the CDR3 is TGTGCCAGCAGCATGACTAGCGGGATGGTGAATGAGCAGTTCTTC.

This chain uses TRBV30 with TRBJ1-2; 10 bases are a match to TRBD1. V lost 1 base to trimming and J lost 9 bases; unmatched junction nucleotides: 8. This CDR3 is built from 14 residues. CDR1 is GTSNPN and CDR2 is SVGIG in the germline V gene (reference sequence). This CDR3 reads CAWSAGQGKRSYTF. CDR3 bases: TGTGCCTGGAGTGCGGGACAGGGGAAGAGGAGCTACACCTTC.

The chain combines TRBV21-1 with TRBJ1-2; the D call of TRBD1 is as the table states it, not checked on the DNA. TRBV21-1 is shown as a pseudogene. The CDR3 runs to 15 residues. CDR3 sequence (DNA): TGTGCCAGCAGCAGCAGGGAAGGGGCTAACTATGGCTACACCTTC. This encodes CASSSREGANYGYTF.

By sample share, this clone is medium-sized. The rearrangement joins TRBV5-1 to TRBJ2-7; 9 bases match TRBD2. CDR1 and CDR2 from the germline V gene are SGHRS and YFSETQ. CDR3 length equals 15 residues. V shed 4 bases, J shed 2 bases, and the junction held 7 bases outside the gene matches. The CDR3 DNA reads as TGCGCCAGCAGCGCGGCGGCTAGCGGGGCCTACGAGCAGTACTTC. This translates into CASSAAASGAYEQYF.

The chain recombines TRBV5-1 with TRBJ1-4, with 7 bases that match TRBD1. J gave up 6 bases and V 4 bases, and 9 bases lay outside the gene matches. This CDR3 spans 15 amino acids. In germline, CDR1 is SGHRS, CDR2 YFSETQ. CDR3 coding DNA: TGCGCCAGCAGCCTACAGGGGAAGGGATATGAAAAACTGTTTTTT. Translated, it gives CASSLQGKGYEKLFF.

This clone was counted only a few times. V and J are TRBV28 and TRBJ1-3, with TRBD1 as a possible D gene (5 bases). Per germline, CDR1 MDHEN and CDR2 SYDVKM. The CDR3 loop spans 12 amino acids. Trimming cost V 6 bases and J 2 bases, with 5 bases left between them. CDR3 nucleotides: TGTGCCAGCAGGGGGCCTGGAAACACCATATATTTT. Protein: CASRGPGNTIYF. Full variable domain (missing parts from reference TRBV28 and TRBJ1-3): DVKVTQSSRYLVKRTGEKVFLECVQDMDHENMFWYRQDPGLGLRLIYFSYDVKMKEKGDIPEGYSVSREKKERFSLILESASTNQTSMYLCASRGPGNTIYFGEGSWLTVV.

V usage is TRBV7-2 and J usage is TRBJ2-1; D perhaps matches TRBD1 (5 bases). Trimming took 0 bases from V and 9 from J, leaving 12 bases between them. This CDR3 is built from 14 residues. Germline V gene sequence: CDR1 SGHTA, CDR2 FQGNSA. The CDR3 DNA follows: TGTGCCAGCAGCTTAGCGGGCCAGGGCGGTGAGCAGTTCTTC. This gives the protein CASSLAGQGGEQFF.

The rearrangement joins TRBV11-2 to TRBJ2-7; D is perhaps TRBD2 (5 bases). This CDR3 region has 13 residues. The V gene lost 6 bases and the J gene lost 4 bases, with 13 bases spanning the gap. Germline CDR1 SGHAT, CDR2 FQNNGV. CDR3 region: CASSLGIRYEQYF. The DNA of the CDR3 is TGTGCCAGCAGTCTCGGGATCAGGTACGAGCAGTACTTC.

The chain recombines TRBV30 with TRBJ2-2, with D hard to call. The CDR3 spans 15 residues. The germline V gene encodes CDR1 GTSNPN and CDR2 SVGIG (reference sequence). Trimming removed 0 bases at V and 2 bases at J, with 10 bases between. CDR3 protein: CAWSVTLSNTGELFF. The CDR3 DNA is TGTGCCTGGAGTGTAACACTATCAAACACCGGGGAGCTGTTTTTT.

In nucleotides, the CDR3 is TGTGCCAGCAGCTTGCTTCGGACAGGGATCTTCGAGACCCAGTACTTC. Its protein is CASSLLRTGIFETQYF. The chain carries TRBV5-6 and TRBJ2-5; 8 nucleotides agree with TRBD1. Germline CDR1 is SGHDT and CDR2 is YYEEEE. The CDR3 contains 16 residues. Trimming at V came to 1 base and at J to 5 bases, leaving 10 bases not matched to a gene. The full variable domain, in which reference TRBV5-6 and TRBJ2-5 provide the parts outside the CDR3, is DAGVTQSPTHLIKTRGQQVTLRCSPKSGHDTVSWYQQALGQGPQFIFQYYEEEERQRGNFPDRFSGHQFPNYSSELNVNALLLGDSALYLCASSLLRTGIFETQYFGPGTRLLVL.

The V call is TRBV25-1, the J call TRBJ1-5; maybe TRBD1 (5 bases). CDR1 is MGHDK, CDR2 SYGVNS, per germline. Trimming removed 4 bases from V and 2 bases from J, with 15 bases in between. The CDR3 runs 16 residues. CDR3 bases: TGTGCCAGCAGTGGGCCACAGGTAATCGGCAATCAGCCCCAGCATTTT. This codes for CASSGPQVIGNQPQHF.

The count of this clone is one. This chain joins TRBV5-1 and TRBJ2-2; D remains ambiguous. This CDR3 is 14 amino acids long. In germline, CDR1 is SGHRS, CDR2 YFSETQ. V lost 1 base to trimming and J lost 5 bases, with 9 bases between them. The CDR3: CASSLPPPTGELFF. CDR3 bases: TGCGCCAGCAGCTTGCCCCCCCCTACCGGGGAGCTGTTTTTT.

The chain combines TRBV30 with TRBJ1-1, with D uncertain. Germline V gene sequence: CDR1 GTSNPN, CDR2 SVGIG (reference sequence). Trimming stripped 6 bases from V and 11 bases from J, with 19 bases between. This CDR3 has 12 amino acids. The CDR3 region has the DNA TGTGCCTGTTATCGCCCAGGCTCGGGGGCTTTCTTT. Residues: CACYRPGSGAFF.

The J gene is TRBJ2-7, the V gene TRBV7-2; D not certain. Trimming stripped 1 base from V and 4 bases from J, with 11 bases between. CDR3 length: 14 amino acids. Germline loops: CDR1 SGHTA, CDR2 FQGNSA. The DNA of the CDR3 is TGTGCCAGCAGCTTAGGAGGAACGACTTACGAGCAGTACTTC. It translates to CASSLGGTTYEQYF.